A single sample gave rise to the 11 T cell receptor beta chains below, sequenced in a study of identifying expanded T cells in peripheral blood. Profiling relied on immunoSEQ multiplex PCR, and the TCRdb table lists in-frame clones only, not all of them. The sample carries 50,000 to 60,000 clones, approximately 83% recorded once. The sample was blood. Receptors originate from a person between 18 and 75 years old in good health.

The chain joins TRBV7-2 to TRBJ2-1; the D gene is possibly TRBD2 (5 bases). Trimming left V 5 bases short and J 9 bases short, with 17 bases between. The CDR3 runs to 14 residues. Germline values: CDR1 SGHTA, CDR2 FQGNSA. The CDR3 reads CASSKIRTGREQFF. The CDR3 DNA reads as TGTGCCAGCAGCAAGATAAGGACTGGTCGTGAGCAGTTCTTC.

The chain uses TRBV29-1 and TRBJ1-3; D call uncertain. The CDR3 contains 13 residues. Trimming took 2 bases from V and 4 from J, leaving 9 bases between them. Germline CDR1 reads SQVTM; CDR2 reads ANQGSEA. The CDR3: CSVEPQSGNTIYF. CDR3 DNA sequence: TGCAGCGTTGAACCTCAGTCGGGAAACACCATATATTTT.

This chain connects TRBV29-1 to TRBJ2-3; no definite D call. CDR1 and CDR2 (germline): SQVTM, ANQGSEA. The CDR3 is 13 residues long. The V end lost 5 bases, the J end lost 1 base, and 10 bases lay between the germline ends. Here the CDR3 reads CSVSPSRTDTQYF. CDR3 DNA: TGCAGCGTTTCTCCTAGTCGCACAGATACGCAGTATTTT.

The rearrangement links TRBV10-3 to TRBJ1-4; D might be TRBD1 (5 bases). V lost 10 bases to trimming and J lost 0 bases, with 15 bases between them. CDR1 is ENHRY and CDR2 is SYGVKD in the germline V gene. The CDR3 has 15 amino acids. CDR3 sequence: CATSIGAATNEKLFF. CDR3 coding DNA: TGTGCCACCTCTATTGGGGCTGCAACTAATGAAAAACTGTTTTTT.

The chain has TRBV18 and TRBJ1-1; D unresolved. CDR1 is KGHSH, CDR2 LQKENI, per germline. The germline V and J ends were trimmed by 1 base and 0 bases, with 9 bases remaining between them. This CDR3 spans 15 amino acids. CDR3 DNA sequence: TGTGCCAGCTCACCACTTTCGGAAATGAACACTGAAGCTTTCTTT. Translation: CASSPLSEMNTEAFF.

This clone was recorded a few times. V and J are TRBV19 and TRBJ1-3; unclear D gene. CDR1 LNHDA and CDR2 SQIVND come from the germline V gene (reference sequence). Trimming left V 6 bases short and J 0 bases short, with 12 bases between. The CDR3 has 15 residues. The DNA of the CDR3 is TGTGCCAGTAGAGCGGACCGGTACTCTGGAAACACCATATATTTT. Its translation: CASRADRYSGNTIYF.

In its sample, this clone was seen once. This chain links TRBV19 with TRBJ1-3; no definite D call. V lost 3 bases and J lost 0, with 18 bases in between. The CDR3 totals 18 residues. CDR1 is LNHDA and CDR2 is SQIVND in the germline V gene (reference sequence). CDR3 sequence (DNA): TGTGCCAGTAGTATCTTCTACGGATTCGAGAGCTCTGGAAACACCATATATTTT. This encodes CASSIFYGFESSGNTIYF.

The V and J genes are TRBV5-1 and TRBJ1-1; D is undetermined. The germline gives CDR1 SGHRS, CDR2 YFSETQ. The CDR3 consists of 13 residues. V was pared by 1 base and J by 0 bases, with 4 bases between. CDR3 region: CASSLSLNTEAFF. The DNA of the CDR3 is TGCGCCAGCAGCTTGAGCCTGAACACTGAAGCTTTCTTT.

The sample holds one count of this clone. J is TRBJ2-7 and V is TRBV27; D gene unclear. The ends were cut back, 5 bases at V and 0 bases at J, with 11 bases in the middle. The germline V gene encodes CDR1 MNHEY and CDR2 SMNVEV (reference sequence). This CDR3 contains 14 residues. CDR3 sequence (DNA): TGTGCCAGCAGTCTTGCTGTGAGCTCCTACGAGCAGTACTTC. It specifies CASSLAVSSYEQYF.

The V and J genes are TRBV5-1 and TRBJ1-1; D remains ambiguous. The CDR3 extends over 14 amino acids. The germline V gene encodes CDR1 SGHRS and CDR2 YFSETQ. Trimming pared 0 bases from V and 1 base from J, leaving 7 bases between. The DNA of the CDR3 is TGCGCCAGCAGCTTGGATGCAGCGAACACTGAAGCTTTCTTT. This sequence encodes CASSLDAANTEAFF. The variable domain in full, with the rest retrieved from reference TRBV5-1 and TRBJ1-1, is KAGVTQTPRYLIKTRGQQVTLSCSPISGHRSVSWYQQTPGQGLQFLFEYFSETQRNKGNFPGRFSGRQFSNSRSEMNVSTLELGDSALYLCASSLDAANTEAFFGQGTRLTVV.

This clone was detected once. The gene calls are TRBV6-6 and TRBJ2-3, with 8 bases fitting TRBD2. This CDR3 has 15 residues. V trimming: 5 bases; J trimming: 3 bases; junction bases outside the gene matches: 7. The germline V gene has CDR1 MNHNY and CDR2 SVGAGI (reference sequence). This CDR3 is CASSGAGVRTDTQYF. The CDR3 DNA reads TGTGCCAGCAGTGGAGCGGGAGTAAGGACAGATACGCAGTATTTT.